These 14 T cell receptor beta chains were sequenced from one sample in a study of T cell responses to AZD1222 COVID-19 vaccine. The method was immunoSEQ multiplex PCR; TCRdb's version includes in-frame clones alone and lacks a portion of them. The table shows 13,000 to 15,000 clones, with approximately 80% occurring only once. Specimen: peripheral blood, collected 28 days after the second AZD1222 dose. The receptors were sampled from an adult who received the AZD1222 COVID-19 vaccine.

The chain combines TRBV30 with TRBJ1-5; no firm D call. The CDR3 runs 13 residues. Germline CDR1 reads GTSNPN; CDR2 reads SVGIG (reference sequence). Trimming cost V 1 base and J 7 bases, with 11 bases left between them. CDR3 in DNA: TGTGCCTGGAGTGGGACGGACGGCCAGCCCCAGCATTTT. Its protein product is CAWSGTDGQPQHF.

The chain joins TRBV6-2 or TRBV6-3 to TRBJ2-1; a possible D gene is TRBD2 (6 bases). The V and J ends lost 5 bases and 8 bases respectively, with 10 bases between them. The CDR3 covers 12 residues. Looked up from germline, CDR1 is MNHEY and CDR2 is SVGEGT. CDR3 nucleotide sequence: TGTGCCAGCAGTCAGCAGCGGGATGAGCAGTTCTTC. Its protein product is CASSQQRDEQFF.

V is TRBV12-5 and J is TRBJ2-5, with 9 bases fitting TRBD2. This CDR3 region has 15 residues. V lost 3 bases and J lost 4; bases outside the gene matches: 6. Germline CDR1 and CDR2: LGHNT and FRNRAP. Written as DNA, the CDR3 is TGTGCTAGTGGTTTCGGTCTAGCGGGACCAGAGACCCAGTACTTC. This gives the protein CASGFGLAGPETQYF.

V usage is TRBV11-2 and J usage is TRBJ2-7; TRBD1 might be the D (6 bases). V was clipped by 1 base and J by 2 bases, with 12 bases between them. CDR3 length equals 15 residues. Per the germline V gene, CDR1 is SGHAT and CDR2 is FQNNGV. CDR3 sequence reads: CASSLAGVQPYEQYF. CDR3 coding DNA: TGTGCCAGCAGCTTAGCAGGGGTCCAACCCTACGAGCAGTACTTC.

The chain combines TRBV14 with TRBJ2-6; D gene ambiguous. CDR1 and CDR2 (germline): SGHDN, FVKESK. Trimming pared 4 bases from V and 0 bases from J, leaving 1 base between. The CDR3 covers 13 residues. CDR3 sequence: CASSPSGANVLTF. The DNA for the CDR3 is TGTGCCAGCAGCCCCTCTGGGGCCAACGTCCTGACTTTC.

This chain links TRBV20-1 with TRBJ2-7, with D perhaps TRBD1 (5 bases). From germline, CDR1 is DFQATT and CDR2 SNEGSKA (reference sequence). The CDR3 has 13 amino acids. V lost 3 bases, J lost 3 bases, and 12 bases lay in between. The CDR3 DNA reads TGCAGTGCTAGTACAGGACGAGGCTACGAGCAGTACTTC. Amino acids: CSASTGRGYEQYF.

This clone was seen only once. The chain employs TRBV5-1 and TRBJ1-6, with 11 bases that match TRBD1. The junction had 7 bases not matched to a gene; V was cut back by 4 bases and J by 7 bases. The CDR3 totals 16 residues. Germline-derived CDR1 and CDR2 are SGHRS and YFSETQ. The CDR3 DNA reads TGCGCCAGCAGCCTAGGACAGGGGGCAGGGAATTCACCCCTCCACTTT. It is translated as CASSLGQGAGNSPLHF.

The chain uses TRBV30 and TRBJ2-3; D unclear. Germline V gives CDR1 GTSNPN, CDR2 SVGIG (reference sequence). V was clipped by 0 bases and J by 5 bases, with 15 bases between them. The CDR3 consists of 15 residues. The CDR3 spells CAWSVGRQMGDTQYF. The CDR3 nucleotides are TGTGCCTGGAGTGTCGGACGTCAAATGGGAGATACGCAGTATTTT.

The chain carries TRBV28 and TRBJ2-7, with 15 bases fitting TRBD2. The V gene's germline CDR1 is MDHEN and CDR2 SYDVKM. The CDR3 totals 17 residues. V lost 1 base and J lost 5; bases outside the gene matches: 6. CDR3: CASSLYWTSGRADEQYF. The DNA for the CDR3 is TGTGCCAGCAGTTTATACTGGACTAGCGGGAGGGCTGACGAGCAGTACTTC.

CDR3 amino acids: CASSLLSAGELFF. For the CDR3, the DNA is TGCGCCAGCAGCCTACTAAGTGCCGGGGAGCTGTTTTTT. The chain uses TRBV5-1 and TRBJ2-2; D gene unclear. The CDR3 sequence is 13 residues long. Trimming shortened V by 4 bases and J by 6 bases, and 10 bases separated the two germline ends. Germline assignment: CDR1 SGHRS and CDR2 YFSETQ.

The chain is built from TRBV6-5 and TRBJ1-3, with 10 bases lining up with TRBD1. The CDR3 has 15 residues. V lost 6 bases and J lost 0; bases outside the gene matches: 2. The germline V gene has CDR1 MNHEY and CDR2 SVGAGI. The CDR3: CASRRTGGSGNTIYF. Written as DNA, the CDR3 is TGTGCCAGCAGGAGGACAGGGGGCTCTGGAAACACCATATATTTT.

This chain connects TRBV7-6 to TRBJ2-1; 9 bases match TRBD2. CDR3 length: 17 residues. CDR1 SGHVS and CDR2 FNYEAQ come from the germline V gene. Germline trimming cut 5 bases from V and 5 bases from J; bases unmatched to any gene: 13. The CDR3 DNA reads TGTGCCAGCAGCCAAAAGAGCCCCGGGACTAGCAACAATGAGCAGTTCTTC. Amino acids: CASSQKSPGTSNNEQFF.

The rearrangement links TRBV5-1 to TRBJ1-1, with 8 bases aligning to TRBD1. J was trimmed by 5 bases and V by 0 bases; bases with no gene match: 12. Germline V CDR1 and CDR2: SGHRS, YFSETQ. The CDR3 spans 17 residues. DNA for the CDR3: TGCGCCAGCAGCTTGGCCCACTCCACAGGGGGTCAAACTGAAGCTTTCTTT. It specifies CASSLAHSTGGQTEAFF.

The CDR3 DNA reads TGTGCCAGCAGCAAACGTAAGACAGGGGATTCTACTCCAGATACGCAGTATTTT. This sequence encodes CASSKRKTGDSTPDTQYF. The genes are TRBV21-1 and TRBJ2-3; TRBD1, the table's D call, was not compared with the DNA. TRBV21-1 is annotated as a pseudogene. CDR3 length: 18 residues.